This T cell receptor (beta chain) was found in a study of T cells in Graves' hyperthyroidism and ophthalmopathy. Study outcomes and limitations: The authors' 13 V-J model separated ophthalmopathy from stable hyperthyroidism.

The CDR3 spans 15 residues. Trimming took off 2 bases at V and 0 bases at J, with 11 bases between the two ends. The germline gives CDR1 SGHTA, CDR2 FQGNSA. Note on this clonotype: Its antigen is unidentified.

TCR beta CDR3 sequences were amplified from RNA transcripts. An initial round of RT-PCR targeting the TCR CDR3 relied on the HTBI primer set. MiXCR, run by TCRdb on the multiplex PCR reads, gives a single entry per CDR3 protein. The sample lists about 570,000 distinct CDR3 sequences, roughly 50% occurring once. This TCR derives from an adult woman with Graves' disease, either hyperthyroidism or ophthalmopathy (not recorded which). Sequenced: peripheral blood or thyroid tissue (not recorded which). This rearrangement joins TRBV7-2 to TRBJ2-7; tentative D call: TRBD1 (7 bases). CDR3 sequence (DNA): TGTGCCAGCAGCTTACGCGGGACAGCCTCCTACGAGCAGTACTTC. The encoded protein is CASSLRGTASYEQYF.